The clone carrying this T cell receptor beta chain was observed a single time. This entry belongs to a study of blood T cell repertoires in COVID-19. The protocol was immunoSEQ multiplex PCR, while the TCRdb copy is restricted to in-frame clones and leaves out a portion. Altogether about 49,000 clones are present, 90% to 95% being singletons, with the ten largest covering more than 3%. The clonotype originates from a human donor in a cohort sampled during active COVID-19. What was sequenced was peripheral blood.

The CDR3 nucleotides read TGTGCCAGCAGCCAAAAGGCAGGCTTAAGGTATGAGCAGTTCTTC. Residues: CASSQKAGLRYEQFF. V and J are TRBV3-1 (or the pseudogene TRBV3-2) and TRBJ2-1; D is unclear. Looked up from germline, CDR1 is LGHDT and CDR2 is YNNKEL (reference sequence). V was trimmed by 2 bases and J by 8 bases, leaving 16 bases between them. The CDR3 spans 15 residues.